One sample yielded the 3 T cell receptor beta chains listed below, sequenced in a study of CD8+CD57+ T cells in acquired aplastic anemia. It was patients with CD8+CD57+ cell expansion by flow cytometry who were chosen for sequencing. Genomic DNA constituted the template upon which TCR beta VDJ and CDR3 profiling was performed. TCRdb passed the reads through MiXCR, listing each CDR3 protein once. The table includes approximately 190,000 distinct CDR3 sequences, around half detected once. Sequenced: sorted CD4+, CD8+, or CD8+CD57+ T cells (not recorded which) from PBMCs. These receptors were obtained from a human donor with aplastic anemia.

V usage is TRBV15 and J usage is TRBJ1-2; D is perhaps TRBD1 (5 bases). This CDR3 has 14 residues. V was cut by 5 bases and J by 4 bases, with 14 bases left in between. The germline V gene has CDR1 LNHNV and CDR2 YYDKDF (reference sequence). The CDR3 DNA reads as TGTGCCACCAGCCCGAGGGCAGGGAGCTATGGCTACACCTTC. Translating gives CATSPRAGSYGYTF.

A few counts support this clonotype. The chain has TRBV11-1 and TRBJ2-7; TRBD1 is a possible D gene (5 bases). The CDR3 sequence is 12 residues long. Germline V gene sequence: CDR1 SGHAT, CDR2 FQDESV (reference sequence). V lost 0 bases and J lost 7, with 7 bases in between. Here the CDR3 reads CASSLAQGEQYF. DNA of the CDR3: TGTGCCAGCAGCTTAGCGCAGGGTGAGCAGTACTTC.

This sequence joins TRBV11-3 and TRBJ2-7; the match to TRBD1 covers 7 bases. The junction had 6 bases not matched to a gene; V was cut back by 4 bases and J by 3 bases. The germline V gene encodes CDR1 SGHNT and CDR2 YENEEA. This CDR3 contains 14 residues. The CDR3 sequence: CASSSTGSNYEQYF. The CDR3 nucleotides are TGTGCCAGCAGCTCGACAGGGAGTAACTACGAGCAGTACTTC.